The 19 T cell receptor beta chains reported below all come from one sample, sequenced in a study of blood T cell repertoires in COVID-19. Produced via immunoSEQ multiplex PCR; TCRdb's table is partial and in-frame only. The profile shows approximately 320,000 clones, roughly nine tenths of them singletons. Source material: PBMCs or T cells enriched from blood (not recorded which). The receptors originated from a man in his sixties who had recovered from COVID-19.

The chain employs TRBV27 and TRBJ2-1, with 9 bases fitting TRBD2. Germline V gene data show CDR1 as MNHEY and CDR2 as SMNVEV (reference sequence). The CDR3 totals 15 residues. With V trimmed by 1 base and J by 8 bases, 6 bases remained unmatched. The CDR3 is CASSLFLAGIHEQFF. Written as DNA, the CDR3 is TGTGCCAGCAGTTTATTTCTAGCGGGGATACATGAGCAGTTCTTC.

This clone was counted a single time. The CDR3 bases are TGTGCCAGCAGCTTAGACAGTAATCAGCCCCAGCATTTT. This encodes CASSLDSNQPQHF. V and J are TRBV7-6 and TRBJ1-5; unclear D gene. This CDR3 region has 13 residues. Per germline, CDR1 SGHVS and CDR2 FNYEAQ. Trimming left V 1 base short and J 4 bases short, with 5 bases between.

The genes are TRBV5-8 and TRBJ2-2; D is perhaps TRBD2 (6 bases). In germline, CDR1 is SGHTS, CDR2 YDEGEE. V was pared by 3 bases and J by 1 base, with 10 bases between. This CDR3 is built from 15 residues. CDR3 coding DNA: TGTGCCAGCAGCTCCGGGAGATGGAACACCGGGGAGCTGTTTTTT. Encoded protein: CASSSGRWNTGELFF.

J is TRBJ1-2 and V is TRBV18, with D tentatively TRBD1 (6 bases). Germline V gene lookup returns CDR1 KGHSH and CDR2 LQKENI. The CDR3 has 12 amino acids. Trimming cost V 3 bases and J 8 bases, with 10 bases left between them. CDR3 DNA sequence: TGTGCCAGCTCACCCCGGACAGAAGGCTACACCTTC. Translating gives CASSPRTEGYTF.

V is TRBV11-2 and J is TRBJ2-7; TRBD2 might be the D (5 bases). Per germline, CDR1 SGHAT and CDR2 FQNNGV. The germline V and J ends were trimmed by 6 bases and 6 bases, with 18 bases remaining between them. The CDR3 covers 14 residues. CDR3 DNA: TGTGCCAGCAGGTACCCCCCACTACGGGGCGAGCAGTACTTC. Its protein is CASRYPPLRGEQYF.

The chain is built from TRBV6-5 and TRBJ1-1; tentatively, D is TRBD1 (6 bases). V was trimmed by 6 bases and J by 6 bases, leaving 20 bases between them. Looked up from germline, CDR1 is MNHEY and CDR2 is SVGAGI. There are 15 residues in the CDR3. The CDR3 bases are TGTGCCAGCAGCATCCGGGACACCGGAGCCTCTGAAGCTTTCTTT. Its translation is CASSIRDTGASEAFF.

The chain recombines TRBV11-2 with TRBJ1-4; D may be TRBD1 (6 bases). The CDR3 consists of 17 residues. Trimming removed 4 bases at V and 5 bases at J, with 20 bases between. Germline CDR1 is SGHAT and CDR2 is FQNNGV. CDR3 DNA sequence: TGTGCCAGCAGCTCCCACCCTCTACAGGGCCGAAATGAAAAACTGTTTTTT. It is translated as CASSSHPLQGRNEKLFF.

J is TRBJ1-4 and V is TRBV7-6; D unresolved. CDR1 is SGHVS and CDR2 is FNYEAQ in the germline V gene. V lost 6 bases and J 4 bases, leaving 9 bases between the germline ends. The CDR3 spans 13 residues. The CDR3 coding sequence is TGTGCCAGCAGTGGGCAGCTTAATGAAAAACTGTTTTTT. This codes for CASSGQLNEKLFF.

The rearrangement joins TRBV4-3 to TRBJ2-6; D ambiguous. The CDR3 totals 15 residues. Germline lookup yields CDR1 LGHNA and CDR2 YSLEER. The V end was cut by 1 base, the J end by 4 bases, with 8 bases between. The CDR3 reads CASSQGSSGANVLTF. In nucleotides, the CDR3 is TGCGCCAGCAGCCAAGGCAGTTCCGGGGCCAACGTCCTGACTTTC.

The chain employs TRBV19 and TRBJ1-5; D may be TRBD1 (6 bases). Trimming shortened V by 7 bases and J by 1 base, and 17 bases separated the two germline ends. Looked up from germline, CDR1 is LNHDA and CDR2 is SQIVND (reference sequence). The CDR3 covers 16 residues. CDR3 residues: CASTITGGASNQPQHF. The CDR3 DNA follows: TGTGCCAGTACCATAACGGGGGGGGCAAGCAATCAGCCCCAGCATTTT.

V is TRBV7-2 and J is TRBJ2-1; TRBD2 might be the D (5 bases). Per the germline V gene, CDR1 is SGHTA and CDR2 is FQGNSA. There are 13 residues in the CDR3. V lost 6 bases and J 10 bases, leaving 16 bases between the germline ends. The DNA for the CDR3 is TGTGCCAGCAGTCGCGGGCCCATGGAGGAGCAGTTCTTC. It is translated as CASSRGPMEEQFF.

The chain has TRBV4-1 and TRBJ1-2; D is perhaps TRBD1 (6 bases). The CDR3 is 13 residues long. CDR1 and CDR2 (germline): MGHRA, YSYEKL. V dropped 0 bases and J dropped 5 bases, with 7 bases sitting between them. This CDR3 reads CASSQEGGYGYTF. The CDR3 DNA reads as TGCGCCAGCAGCCAAGAAGGGGGATATGGCTACACCTTC.

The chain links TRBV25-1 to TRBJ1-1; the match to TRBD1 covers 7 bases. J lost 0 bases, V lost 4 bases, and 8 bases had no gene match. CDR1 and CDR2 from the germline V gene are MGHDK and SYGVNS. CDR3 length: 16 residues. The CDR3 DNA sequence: TGTGCCAGCAGTGCTACAGGGGAGCCCATGAACACTGAAGCTTTCTTT. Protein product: CASSATGEPMNTEAFF.

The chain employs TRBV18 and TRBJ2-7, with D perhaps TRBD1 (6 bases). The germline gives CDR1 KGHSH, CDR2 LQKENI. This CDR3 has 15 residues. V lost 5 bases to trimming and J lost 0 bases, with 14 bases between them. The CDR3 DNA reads TGTGCCAGCTCAGCCGGGACACTCCTCTCCTACGAGCAGTACTTC. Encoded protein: CASSAGTLLSYEQYF.

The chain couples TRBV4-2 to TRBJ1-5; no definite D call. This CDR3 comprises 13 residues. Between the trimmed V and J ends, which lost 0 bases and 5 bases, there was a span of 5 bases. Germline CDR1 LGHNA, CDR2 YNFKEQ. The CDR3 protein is CASSQDRDQPQHF. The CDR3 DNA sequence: TGTGCCAGCAGCCAAGACCGGGATCAGCCCCAGCATTTT.

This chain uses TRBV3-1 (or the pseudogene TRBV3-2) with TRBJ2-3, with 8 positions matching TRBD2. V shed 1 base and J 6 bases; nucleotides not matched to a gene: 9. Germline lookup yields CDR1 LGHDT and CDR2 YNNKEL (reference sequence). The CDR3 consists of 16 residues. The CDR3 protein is CASSQVEGLVMDTQYF. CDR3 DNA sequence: TGTGCCAGCAGCCAAGTGGAGGGACTAGTGATGGATACGCAGTATTTT.

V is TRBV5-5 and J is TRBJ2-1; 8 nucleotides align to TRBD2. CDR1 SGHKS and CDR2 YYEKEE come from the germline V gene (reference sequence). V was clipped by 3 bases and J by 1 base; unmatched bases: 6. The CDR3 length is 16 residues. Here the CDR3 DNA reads TGTGCCAGCAGCTCAGCGGGAGAGCTTTCCTACAATGAGCAGTTCTTC. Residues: CASSSAGELSYNEQFF.

DNA of the CDR3: TGCAGCGTGGGGCCAGATACGCAGTATTTT. Protein: CSVGPDTQYF. V and J are TRBV29-1 and TRBJ2-3, with D possibly TRBD1 on 5 matching bases. Germline lookup yields CDR1 SQVTM and CDR2 ANQGSEA. This CDR3 is 10 amino acids long. V was cut by 6 bases and J by 4 bases, with 5 bases left in between.

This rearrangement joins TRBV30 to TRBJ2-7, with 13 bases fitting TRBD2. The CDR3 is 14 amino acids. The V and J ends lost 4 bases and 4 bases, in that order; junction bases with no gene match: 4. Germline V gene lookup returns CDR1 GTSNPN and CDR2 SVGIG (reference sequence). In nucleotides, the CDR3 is TGTGCCTGGATGAAACTAGCGGGAGGGTACGAGCAGTACTTC. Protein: CAWMKLAGGYEQYF.